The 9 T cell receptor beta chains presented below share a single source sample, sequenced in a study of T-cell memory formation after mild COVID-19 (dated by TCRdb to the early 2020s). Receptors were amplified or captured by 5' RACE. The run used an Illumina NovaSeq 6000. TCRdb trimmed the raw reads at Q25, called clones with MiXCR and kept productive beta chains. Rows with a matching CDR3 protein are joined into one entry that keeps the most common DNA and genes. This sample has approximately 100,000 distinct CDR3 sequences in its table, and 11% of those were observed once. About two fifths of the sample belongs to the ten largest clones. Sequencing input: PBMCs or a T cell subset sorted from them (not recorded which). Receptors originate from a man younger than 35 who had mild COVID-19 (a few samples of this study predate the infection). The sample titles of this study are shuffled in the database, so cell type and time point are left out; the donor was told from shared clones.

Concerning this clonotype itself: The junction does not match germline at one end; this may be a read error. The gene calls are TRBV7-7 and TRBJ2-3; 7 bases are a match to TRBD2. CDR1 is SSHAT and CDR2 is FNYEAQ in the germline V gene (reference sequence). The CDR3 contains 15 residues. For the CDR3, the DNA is TGTGCTAGCAGCTCCCACGGGGGGTTCACAGATACGCAGTATTTT. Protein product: CASSSHGGFTDTQYF.

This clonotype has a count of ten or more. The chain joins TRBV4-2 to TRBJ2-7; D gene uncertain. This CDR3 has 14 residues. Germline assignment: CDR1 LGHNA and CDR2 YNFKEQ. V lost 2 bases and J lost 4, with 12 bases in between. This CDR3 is CASSQSTLSYEQYV. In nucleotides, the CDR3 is TGTGCCAGCAGCCAATCGACCTTATCTTACGAGCAGTACGTC.

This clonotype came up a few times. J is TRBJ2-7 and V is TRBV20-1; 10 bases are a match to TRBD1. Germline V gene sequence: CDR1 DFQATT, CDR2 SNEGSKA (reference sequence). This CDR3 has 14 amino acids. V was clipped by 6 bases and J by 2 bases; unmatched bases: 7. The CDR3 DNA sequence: TGCAGTGCCACCGGGACAGGGGATACCTACGAGCAGTACGTC. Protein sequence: CSATGTGDTYEQYV.

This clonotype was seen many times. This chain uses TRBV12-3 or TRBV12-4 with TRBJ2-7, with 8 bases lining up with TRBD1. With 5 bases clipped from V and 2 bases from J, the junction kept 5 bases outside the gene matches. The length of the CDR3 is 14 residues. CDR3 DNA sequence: TGTGCCAGCAGTAAAGGACAGGGCGCCTACGAGCAGTACGTC. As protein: CASSKGQGAYEQYV.

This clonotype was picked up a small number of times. CDR3: CSARDNQKPSTDTQYF. DNA for the CDR3: TGCAGTGCTAGAGATAACCAGAAACCTAGCACAGATACGCAGTATTTT. The rearrangement joins TRBV20-1 to TRBJ2-3; D unresolved. The V gene lost 0 bases and the J gene lost 0 bases, with 13 bases spanning the gap. CDR1 is DFQATT and CDR2 is SNEGSKA in the germline V gene (reference sequence). The CDR3 length is 16 residues.

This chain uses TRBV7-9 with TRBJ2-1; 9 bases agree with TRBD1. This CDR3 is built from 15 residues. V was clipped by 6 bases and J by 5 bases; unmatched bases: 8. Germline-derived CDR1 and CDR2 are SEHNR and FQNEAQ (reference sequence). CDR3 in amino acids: CASSLTGTGNNEQFF. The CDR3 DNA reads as TGTGCCAGCAGTTTAACCGGGACAGGGAACAATGAGCAGTTCTTC.

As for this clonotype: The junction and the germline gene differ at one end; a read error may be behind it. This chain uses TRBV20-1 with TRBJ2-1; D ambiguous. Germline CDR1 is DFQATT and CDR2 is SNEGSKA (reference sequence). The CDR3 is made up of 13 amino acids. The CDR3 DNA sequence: TGCAGTGCTAGCCTCCCCACCTACAATGATCAGTTCTTC. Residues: CSASLPTYNDQFF.

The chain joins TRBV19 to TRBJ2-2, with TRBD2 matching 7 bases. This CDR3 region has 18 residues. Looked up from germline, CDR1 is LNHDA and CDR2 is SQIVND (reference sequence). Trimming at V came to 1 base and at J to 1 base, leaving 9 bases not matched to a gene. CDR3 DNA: TGTGCCAGTAGTATAGCGAGGCCGGGACTACTGAACACCGGGGAGCTGTTTTTT. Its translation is CASSIARPGLLNTGELFF.

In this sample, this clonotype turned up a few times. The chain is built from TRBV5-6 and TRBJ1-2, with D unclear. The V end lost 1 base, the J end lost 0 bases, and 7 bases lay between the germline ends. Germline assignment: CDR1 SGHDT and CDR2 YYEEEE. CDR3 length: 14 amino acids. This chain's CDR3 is CASSLRSPNYGYTF. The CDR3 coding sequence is TGTGCCAGCAGCTTGCGCAGTCCTAACTATGGCTACACCTTC.